Listed here is a single T cell receptor (beta chain). The sample is drawn from a study of cytomegalovirus exposure and HLA in healthy donors. PCR primers comprised 60 Vbeta and 13 Jbeta primers. Sequenced by immunoSEQ multiplex PCR; TCRdb stores in-frame clones only, minus some. The data show 150,000 to 200,000 clones, with around 82% seen just once and about 2.5% held by the top ten. V shed 1 base and J shed 4 bases, with 14 bases lying between them. The germline CDR1 and CDR2 sequences are MGHDK and SYGVNS. The CDR3 sequence is 16 residues long. This TCR came from a woman aged 30 to 39 in good health and CMV-seropositive. The J gene is TRBJ1-5, the V gene TRBV25-1; D unclear. Sequences were obtained from PBMCs. The CDR3, as DNA: TGTGCCAGCAGTGAATCAGGCAGGTTGGGTAATCAGCCCCAGCATTTT. It encodes CASSESGRLGNQPQHF.